Listed below are T cell receptor beta chains from one sample, sequenced in a study of T cells after somatic rescue of genetic block. Data came from immunoSEQ multiplex PCR; TCRdb stores just in-frame clones and leaves some out. The sample yields just over 14,000 clones, about 65% seen once. The source material was peripheral blood mononuclear cells (PBMCs). Source of these receptors: a man between 18 and 35 years old. The CDR3 runs from the conserved cysteine through the conserved F or W. The D gene is left open where the match is weak. Expanded clones get a size class; other rows say once, few or many, or leave the size out.

abundance | j_gene | d_gene | v_gene | CDR3aa | CDR3nt
NA | TRBJ2-7 | TRBD2 | TRBV7-9 | CASSLGTSGLWEQYF | TGTGCCAGCAGCTTAGGGACTAGCGGCTTATGGGAGCAGTACTTC
medium-sized | TRBJ1-4 | NA | TRBV7-3 | CASMGGKDEKLFF | TGTGCCAGCATGGGGGGCAAGGATGAAAAACTGTTTTTT
NA | TRBJ2-7 | TRBD1 | TRBV6-1 | CASSGGQGIGGDEQYF | TGTGCCAGCAGTGGGGGACAGGGAATTGGTGGAGACGAGCAGTACTTC
once | TRBJ1-1 | NA | TRBV7-6 | CASITEGNTEAFF | TGTGCCAGCATAACAGAGGGGAACACTGAAGCTTTCTTT
NA | TRBJ2-7 | NA | TRBV5-1 | CASSSTGYEQYF | TGCGCCAGCAGCTCGACTGGGTACGAGCAGTACTTC
NA | TRBJ2-2 | NA | TRBV28 | CASRAGTLINTGELFF | TGTGCCAGCAGAGCCGGGACACTTATTAACACCGGGGAGCTGTTTTTT
NA | TRBJ1-1 | NA | TRBV6-6 | CASSPDDIMNTEAFF | TGTGCCAGCAGTCCCGATGATATCATGAACACTGAAGCTTTCTTT
few | TRBJ1-2 | NA | TRBV5-6 | CASSWQGGYGYTF | TGTGCCAGCAGCTGGCAGGGAGGGTATGGCTACACCTTC
NA | TRBJ2-7 | NA | TRBV18 | CASSPFGAYEQYF | TGTGCCAGCTCACCATTTGGGGCCTACGAGCAGTACTTC
NA | TRBJ2-2 | NA | TRBV15 | CATSRDRDYPHGELFF | TGTGCCACCAGCAGAGATCGAGACTATCCCCACGGGGAGCTGTTTTTT
NA | TRBJ1-5 | NA | TRBV10-2 | CASSENGGSNQPQHF | TGCGCCAGCAGTGAGAACGGGGGGAGCAATCAGCCCCAGCATTTT
NA | TRBJ2-1 | NA | TRBV4-2 | CASSQDAWSTDEQFF | TGTGCCAGCAGCCAAGATGCCTGGTCGACCGATGAGCAGTTCTTC
NA | TRBJ2-7 | TRBD1 | TRBV11-2 | CASSIDRVLHYYEQYF | TGTGCCAGCAGCATAGACAGGGTCTTACACTACTACGAGCAGTACTTC
few | TRBJ2-7 | TRBD2 | TRBV6-5 | CASSSELAGDSYEQYF | TGTGCCAGCAGTTCCGAACTAGCGGGAGACTCCTACGAGCAGTACTTC
NA | TRBJ1-3 | TRBD1 | TRBV6-6 | CASSYSNRGPGNTIYF | TGTGCCAGCAGTTATTCCAACAGGGGGCCTGGAAACACCATATATTTT
NA | TRBJ2-3 | NA | TRBV19 | CASSIADTQYF | TGTGCCAGTAGTATAGCAGATACGCAGTATTTT
NA | TRBJ2-5 | TRBD2 | TRBV7-9 | CASSPGGSGSLRETQYF | TGTGCCAGCAGCCCGGGGGGTAGCGGGAGTTTGAGAGAGACCCAGTACTTC
NA | TRBJ1-3 | TRBD1 | TRBV7-6 | CASSPLQGQAYGNTIYF | TGTGCCAGCAGCCCCCTCCAGGGACAGGCTTATGGAAACACCATATATTTT
NA | TRBJ2-2 | TRBD2 | TRBV28 | CASSFPTSRTSGRSNTGELFF | TGTGCCAGCAGTTTCCCGACCTCCAGGACTAGCGGGAGGTCAAACACCGGGGAGCTGTTTTTT
NA | TRBJ2-3 | NA | TRBV21-1 | CASSKKRTDTQYF | TGTGCCAGCAGCAAAAAGCGGACAGATACGCAGTATTTT
NA | TRBJ2-3 | TRBD2 | TRBV4-2 | CASSQDGLAGEDTQYF | TGTGCCAGCAGCCAAGACGGACTAGCGGGAGAAGATACGCAGTATTTT
NA | TRBJ1-6 | NA | TRBV30 | CAWNPEGRATYNSPLHF | TGTGCCTGGAACCCTGAGGGCAGGGCCACCTATAATTCACCCCTCCACTTT
few | TRBJ2-1 | NA | TRBV11-1 | CASSLRSEPYNEQFF | TGTGCCAGCAGCTTAAGAAGCGAACCCTACAATGAGCAGTTCTTC
NA | TRBJ2-7 | NA | TRBV14 | CASSQGGILSYEQYF | TGTGCCAGCAGCCAAGGGGGAATCCTGAGCTACGAGCAGTACTTC
NA | TRBJ2-3 | NA | TRBV10-2 | CASNRQATDTQYF | TGCGCCAGCAACCGCCAGGCGACAGATACGCAGTATTTT
once | TRBJ2-2 | NA | TRBV6-6 | CASSYAGAGTGELFF | TGTGCCAGCAGTTATGCGGGGGCCGGCACCGGGGAGCTGTTTTTT
NA | TRBJ2-7 | NA | TRBV18 | CASSPGVEDYEQYF | TGTGCCAGCTCACCAGGGGTGGAGGACTACGAGCAGTACTTC
NA | TRBJ2-5 | TRBD1 | TRBV19 | CASTPTGGRKTQYF | TGTGCCAGTACCCCCACAGGGGGCAGAAAGACCCAGTACTTC
NA | TRBJ2-7 | TRBD1 | TRBV18 | CASSPQGAAPYEQYF | TGTGCCAGCTCGCCACAGGGGGCCGCACCTTACGAGCAGTACTTC
NA | TRBJ1-2 | TRBD1 | TRBV7-9 | CASSQGPTGGHGYTF | TGTGCCAGCAGCCAGGGCCCTACAGGGGGCCATGGCTACACCTTC
NA | TRBJ2-6 | NA | TRBV30 | CAWSWGVPGANVLTF | TGTGCCTGGAGCTGGGGAGTCCCTGGGGCCAACGTCCTGACTTTC
NA | TRBJ1-2 | TRBD1 | TRBV19 | CASSIKDRGLFNYGYTF | TGTGCCAGTAGTATAAAGGACAGGGGGCTTTTTAACTATGGCTACACCTTC